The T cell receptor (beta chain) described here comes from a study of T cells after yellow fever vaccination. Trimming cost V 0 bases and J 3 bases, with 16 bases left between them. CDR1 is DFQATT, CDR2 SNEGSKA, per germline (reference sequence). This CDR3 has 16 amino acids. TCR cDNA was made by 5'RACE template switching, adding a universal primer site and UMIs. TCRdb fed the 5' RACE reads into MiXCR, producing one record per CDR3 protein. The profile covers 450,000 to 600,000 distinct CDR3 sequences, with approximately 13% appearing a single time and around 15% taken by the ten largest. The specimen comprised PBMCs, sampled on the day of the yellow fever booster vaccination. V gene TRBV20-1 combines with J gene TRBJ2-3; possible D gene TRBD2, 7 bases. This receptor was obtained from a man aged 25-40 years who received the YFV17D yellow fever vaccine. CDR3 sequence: CSARDPRGAATDTQYF. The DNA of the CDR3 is TGCAGTGCTAGAGACCCCCGGGGGGCGGCGACAGATACGCAGTATTTT.